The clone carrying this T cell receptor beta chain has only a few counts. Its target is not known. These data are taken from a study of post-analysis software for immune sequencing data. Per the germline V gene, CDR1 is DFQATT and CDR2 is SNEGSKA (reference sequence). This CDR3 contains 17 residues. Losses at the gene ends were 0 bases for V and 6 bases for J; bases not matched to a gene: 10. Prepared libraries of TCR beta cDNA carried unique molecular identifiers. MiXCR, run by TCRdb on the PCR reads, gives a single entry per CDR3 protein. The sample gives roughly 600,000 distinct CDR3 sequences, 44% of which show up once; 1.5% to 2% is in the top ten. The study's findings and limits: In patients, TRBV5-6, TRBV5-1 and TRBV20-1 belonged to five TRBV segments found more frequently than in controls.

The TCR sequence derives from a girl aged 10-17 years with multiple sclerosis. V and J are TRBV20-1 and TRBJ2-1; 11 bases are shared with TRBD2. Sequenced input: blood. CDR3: CSARDGSGGATGNEQFF. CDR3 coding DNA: TGCAGTGCTAGAGATGGTAGCGGGGGGGCAACCGGCAATGAGCAGTTCTTC.